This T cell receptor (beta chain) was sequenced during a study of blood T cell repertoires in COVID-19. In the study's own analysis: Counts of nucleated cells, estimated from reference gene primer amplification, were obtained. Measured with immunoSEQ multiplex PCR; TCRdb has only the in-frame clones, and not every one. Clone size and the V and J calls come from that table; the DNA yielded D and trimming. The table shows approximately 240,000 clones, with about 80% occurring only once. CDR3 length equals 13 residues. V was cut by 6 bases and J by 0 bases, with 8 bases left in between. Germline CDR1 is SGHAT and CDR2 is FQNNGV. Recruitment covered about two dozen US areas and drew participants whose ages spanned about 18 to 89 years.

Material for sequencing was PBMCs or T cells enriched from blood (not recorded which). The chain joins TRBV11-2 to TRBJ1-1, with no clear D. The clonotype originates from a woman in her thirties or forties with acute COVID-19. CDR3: CASSQQMNTEAFF. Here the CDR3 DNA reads TGTGCCAGCAGTCAACAGATGAACACTGAAGCTTTCTTT.